This TCR beta chain was observed in a study of OX40 agonist ivuxolimab in advanced cancers. Across the whole study: Prior anti-PD-1, anti-PD-L1 or anti-CTLA-4 therapy was allowed; approximately 40% had some.

Assay: immunoSEQ multiplex PCR; the TCRdb copy retains only in-frame clones and omits some. Of around 11,000 clones in the sample, 60% to 85% were seen once. V was clipped by 7 bases and J by 3 bases, with 19 bases between them. Germline V CDR1 and CDR2: MNHNS, SASEGT. The CDR3 spans 15 residues. Sequenced here: CD4+ or CD8+ T cells sorted from blood, sampled in a trial of the OX40 agonist ivuxolimab. The chain couples TRBV6-1 to TRBJ2-7; perhaps TRBD1 as D (7 bases). The clonotype comes from an adult with an advanced solid tumor such as melanoma, head and neck, liver or kidney cancer. The CDR3 reads CASTILEGANYEQYF. Here the CDR3 DNA reads TGTGCCAGCACAATACTGGAGGGGGCGAACTACGAGCAGTACTTC.